Listed here are 20 T cell receptor beta chains from one sample, sequenced in a study of T cell repertoires in cytomegalovirus infection. Their specific antigens are unknown. TCRdb independently ran MiXCR on the reads; one entry per CDR3 protein. The table lists roughly 730,000 distinct CDR3 sequences, 30% to 40% of them singletons, with roughly 18% in the top ten. The material sequenced was cultured PBMCs, taken from culture after CMV antigen stimulation. These receptor sequences come from a human donor in good health (CMV status not recorded). Some clones in this sample may be carry-over from other donors' samples.

The gene calls are TRBV20-1 and TRBJ2-7, with 8 bases identical to TRBD1. The germline V gene encodes CDR1 DFQATT and CDR2 SNEGSKA (reference sequence). The length of the CDR3 is 16 residues. V lost 2 bases to trimming and J lost 1 base; unmatched junction nucleotides: 10. The CDR3 DNA reads TGCAGTGCTAGACAAATACGGACAGGGCTGTCCTACGAGCAGTACTTC. It is translated as CSARQIRTGLSYEQYF.

The chain uses TRBV28 and TRBJ1-4, with D unresolved. Trimming pared 5 bases from V and 2 bases from J, leaving 9 bases between. This CDR3 spans 14 amino acids. CDR1 MDHEN and CDR2 SYDVKM come from the germline V gene. The CDR3, as DNA: TGTGCCAGCAGTCGGCAGGTTACTAATGAAAAACTGTTTTTT. This codes for CASSRQVTNEKLFF.

The rearrangement uses TRBV7-9 and TRBJ1-5; tentatively, D is TRBD1 (5 bases). V was pared by 0 bases and J by 3 bases, with 12 bases between. The CDR3 is made up of 16 amino acids. Germline V gene sequence: CDR1 SEHNR, CDR2 FQNEAQ (reference sequence). The CDR3 DNA reads TGTGCCAGCAGCTTAGCTGGCAGGGATATCAATCAGCCCCAGCATTTT. Translation gives CASSLAGRDINQPQHF.

This clonotype was recorded at least ten times. The chain carries TRBV7-2 and TRBJ2-7; D remains ambiguous. The CDR3 runs 13 residues. CDR1 and CDR2 (germline): SGHTA, FQGNSA. The V gene lost 5 bases and the J gene lost 0 bases, with 8 bases spanning the gap. The CDR3 region is CASSARVSYEQYF. Written as DNA, the CDR3 is TGTGCCAGCAGCGCCCGCGTCTCCTACGAGCAGTACTTC.

This clonotype was recorded at least ten times. V is TRBV7-2 and J is TRBJ1-5, with no clear D. Trimming took 2 bases from V and 0 from J, leaving 5 bases between them. Germline CDR1 and CDR2: SGHTA and FQGNSA. This CDR3 has 14 residues. The CDR3 here is CASSLWDSNQPQHF. The CDR3 nucleotides read TGTGCCAGCAGCTTATGGGATAGCAATCAGCCCCAGCATTTT.

The rearrangement joins TRBV28 to TRBJ2-3, with 11 bases that match TRBD1. In germline, CDR1 is MDHEN, CDR2 SYDVKM. The J segment lost 4 bases and the V segment lost 6 bases, leaving 15 bases of the junction unmatched. This CDR3 spans 18 amino acids. CDR3 in amino acids: CASSPGQGAQGMPDTQYF. CDR3 bases: TGTGCCAGCAGCCCAGGACAGGGGGCGCAAGGGATGCCAGATACGCAGTATTTT.

This clonotype was seen a handful of times. V gene TRBV7-8 combines with J gene TRBJ1-3, with D possibly being TRBD1 (5 bases). Per the germline V gene, CDR1 is SGHVS and CDR2 is FQNEAQ. CDR3 length: 17 residues. V lost 1 base to trimming and J lost 0 bases, with 13 bases between them. The CDR3 region has the DNA TGTGCCAGCAGCTTAGGACAGTTCTCCTTCTCTGGAAACACCATATATTTT. Protein product: CASSLGQFSFSGNTIYF.

The chain joins TRBV12-3 or TRBV12-4 to TRBJ2-7, with D tentatively TRBD1 or TRBD2 (5 bases each). V lost 6 bases to trimming and J lost 0 bases, with 12 bases between them. The CDR3 covers 14 residues. CDR3 DNA: TGTGCCAGCAGACGGGACCGACGCTCCTACGAGCAGTACTTC. Its translation: CASRRDRRSYEQYF.

Only a few counts were recorded for this clonotype. The chain is built from TRBV27 and TRBJ1-4, with unresolved D. V lost 6 bases to trimming and J lost 3 bases, with 11 bases between them. This CDR3 contains 14 residues. CDR1 and CDR2 from the germline V gene are MNHEY and SMNVEV (reference sequence). The CDR3 DNA reads as TGTGCCAGCAGACGGGCGTTAGCTAATGAAAAACTGTTTTTT. It is translated as CASRRALANEKLFF.

The V gene is TRBV7-9, the J gene TRBJ2-7; either TRBD1 or TRBD2 may fit D (6 bases each). Germline V gives CDR1 SEHNR, CDR2 FQNEAQ (reference sequence). CDR3 length: 15 amino acids. Trimming took 1 base from V and 6 from J, leaving 16 bases between them. CDR3 sequence (DNA): TGTGCCAGCAGCTTAGGGGGGGCCCCGAGGCGCGAGCAGTACTTC. Translation gives CASSLGGAPRREQYF.

The chain joins TRBV6-1 to TRBJ2-1; the D is unclear. The germline gives CDR1 MNHNS, CDR2 SASEGT. The CDR3 runs 12 residues. The V gene lost 2 bases and the J gene lost 5 bases, with 4 bases spanning the gap. The CDR3 spells CASSERDNEQFF. The CDR3 coding sequence is TGTGCCAGCAGTGAACGAGACAATGAGCAGTTCTTC.

This sequence joins TRBV11-2 and TRBJ2-3; 10 bases map to TRBD2. The length of the CDR3 is 16 residues. V lost 6 bases to trimming and J lost 5 bases; unmatched junction nucleotides: 11. The germline V gene has CDR1 SGHAT and CDR2 FQNNGV. CDR3 nucleotides: TGTGCCAGCAGGGGAAGCGGGAGGGCCAAGGGAGATACGCAGTATTTT. This gives the protein CASRGSGRAKGDTQYF.

This chain joins TRBV20-1 and TRBJ1-5; D gene unclear. The CDR3 runs 12 residues. V lost 1 base and J 5 bases, leaving 6 bases between the germline ends. Germline V gives CDR1 DFQATT, CDR2 SNEGSKA (reference sequence). CDR3 sequence: CSARGADQPQHF. The CDR3 DNA is TGCAGTGCTAGAGGAGCAGATCAGCCCCAGCATTTT.

This clonotype was observed a handful of times. V usage is TRBV10-3 and J usage is TRBJ2-1, with D perhaps assigned TRBD1 or TRBD2 (5 bases each). The CDR3 runs 12 residues. CDR1 ENHRY and CDR2 SYGVKD come from the germline V gene. Trimming left V 8 bases short and J 3 bases short, with 8 bases between. CDR3 nucleotide sequence: TGTGCCATCGGGGGTTTCTACAATGAGCAGTTCTTC. It codes for CAIGGFYNEQFF.

This clonotype was detected a few times. This chain joins TRBV12-3 or TRBV12-4 and TRBJ1-1; the D is unclear. This CDR3 has 14 residues. V was clipped by 3 bases and J by 1 base, with 9 bases between them. The CDR3 loop reads CASSFGRKNTEAFF. The CDR3 DNA reads as TGTGCCAGCAGTTTCGGCAGAAAGAACACTGAAGCTTTCTTT.

The chain couples TRBV11-1 to TRBJ2-1, with TRBD2 identical over 14 bases. The CDR3 loop spans 14 amino acids. The germline gives CDR1 SGHAT, CDR2 FQDESV (reference sequence). V lost 7 bases and J lost 10; bases outside the gene matches: 6. CDR3 bases: TGTGCCAGCACCCTGGGACTAGCGGGGGCCGAGCAGTTCTTC. Protein product: CASTLGLAGAEQFF.

Concerning this clonotype: A single base separates this from a much larger clone, so it may be a read error. The rearrangement uses TRBV7-8 and TRBJ2-5; the D gene is possibly TRBD1 (5 bases). Looked up from germline, CDR1 is SGHVS and CDR2 is FQNEAQ. The V gene lost 5 bases and the J gene lost 6 bases, with 19 bases spanning the gap. CDR3 length equals 15 residues. The CDR3 DNA follows: TGTGCCAGCAGCCGAATGACTCAGGGCAGTCAGACCCAGTACTTC. Its translation is CASSRMTQGSQTQYF. The full variable domain, with the rest looked up from reference TRBV7-8 and TRBJ2-5, is GAGVSQSPRYKVAKRGQDVALRCDPISGHVSLFWYQQALGQGPEFLTYFQNEAQLDKSGLPSDRFFAERPEGSVSTLKIQRTQQEDSAVYLCASSRMTQGSQTQYFGPGTRLLVL.

This chain uses TRBV7-6 with TRBJ2-3; 7 bases line up with TRBD2. The V and J ends lost 8 bases and 0 bases, in that order; junction bases with no gene match: 5. This CDR3 has 14 amino acids. Looked up from germline, CDR1 is SGHVS and CDR2 is FNYEAQ. CDR3 sequence (DNA): TGTGCCAGCGGAAATAGCGGGAGCACAGATACGCAGTATTTT. Its protein product is CASGNSGSTDTQYF.

The chain couples TRBV12-3 or TRBV12-4 to TRBJ2-7, with 11 bases fitting TRBD2. The V gene end was trimmed by 6 bases and the J gene end by 3 bases; junction bases not matched to a gene: 7. The CDR3 runs to 15 residues. The CDR3 region is CASRSSGRPHYEQYF. The DNA for the CDR3 is TGTGCCAGCAGGTCTAGCGGGAGGCCTCACTACGAGCAGTACTTC.

The gene calls are TRBV2 and TRBJ2-2, with D maybe TRBD2 (5 bases). Trimming took off 4 bases at V and 4 bases at J, with 13 bases between the two ends. The CDR3 consists of 15 residues. Germline V lookup: CDR1 SNHLY, CDR2 FYNNEI. Written as DNA, the CDR3 is TGTGCCAGCAGTGCGGTCGGGGAGATCACCGGGGAGCTGTTTTTT. It translates to CASSAVGEITGELFF.